A selection of T cell receptor beta chains follows, all from one sample in a study of blood T cell repertoires in COVID-19. The repertoire was sequenced with immunoSEQ multiplex PCR; TCRdb's copy has only in-frame clones and lacks some. The sample shows 120,000 to 150,000 clones, 80% to 90% of them seen only once. The sample consisted of peripheral blood. The receptors stem from a woman aged 55-70 years with COVID-19, enrolled during active disease. The CDR3 runs from the conserved cysteine through the conserved F or W. D genes are given only for firm matches. Only part of the rows carry a size: once, few, many, or a class if the clone is expanded.

D gene	V gene	J gene	clone size	CDR3 DNA	CDR3 protein
-	TRBV4-2	TRBJ2-2	-	TGTGCCAGCAGCCTTGCACCGGGGACCGGGGAGCTGTTTTTT	CASSLAPGTGELFF
-	TRBV10-3	TRBJ1-5	-	TGTGCCACCACCCAGGGTAGCAATCAGCCCCAGCATTTT	CATTQGSNQPQHF
TRBD2	TRBV7-8	TRBJ2-1	-	TGTGCCAGCAGCCATAGCGGGGGGTCCTACAATGAGCAGTTCTTC	CASSHSGGSYNEQFF
TRBD1	TRBV12-5	TRBJ1-5	once	TGTGCTAGTGGTTTGACCGGACAGGGACTCGTGACCCAGCATTTT	CASGLTGQGLVTQHF
-	TRBV6-5	TRBJ1-3	-	TGTGCCAGCAGTTACTCCGACAGCTCTGGAAACACCATATATTTT	CASSYSDSSGNTIYF
TRBD2	TRBV19	TRBJ2-3	-	TGTGCCAGTAGTGATCCTTGGCGGGGGGGCCCCGATACGCAGTATTTT	CASSDPWRGGPDTQYF
-	TRBV11-3	TRBJ1-1	-	TGTGCCAGCAGCTCCCTCAGGGAAGGGACTGAAGCTTTCTTT	CASSSLREGTEAFF
-	TRBV30	TRBJ1-4	once	TGTGCCTGGAGTGGAGGCTCGCTCGAAAAACTGTTTTTT	CAWSGGSLEKLFF
TRBD1	TRBV7-2	TRBJ2-7	-	TGTGCCAGCAGCTTAGGACCGACAGGGGGGAATCCCTACGAGCAGTACTTC	CASSLGPTGGNPYEQYF
-	TRBV9	TRBJ1-2	-	TGTGCCAGCAGTAAACTATCGGGGGGCTACACCTTC	CASSKLSGGYTF
TRBD2	TRBV7-9	TRBJ2-4	-	TGTGCCAGCAGCTGGGGACTAGCGGGGGGGCTAGCAGCCAAAAACATTCAGTACTTC	CASSWGLAGGLAAKNIQYF
TRBD2	TRBV7-3	TRBJ2-3	-	TGTGCCAGCAGCTTTGCGGGACTAGCGACCACAGATACGCAGTATTTT	CASSFAGLATTDTQYF
TRBD1	TRBV15	TRBJ2-7	-	TGTGCCACCAGCAGAGATTCAGGGGGTAGTGGCGAGCAGTACTTC	CATSRDSGGSGEQYF
-	TRBV3-1/TRBV3-2	TRBJ1-1	-	TGTGCCAGCAGCCCGCTCGCGGGGGGGATTACTGAAGCTTTCTTT	CASSPLAGGITEAFF
TRBD2	TRBV7-2	TRBJ2-5	once	TGTGCCAGCAGCTTAGTAGCGGGGGGGCCTGAGACCCAGTACTTC	CASSLVAGGPETQYF